The 18 T cell receptor beta chains below were found in one sample sequenced in a study of blood T cell repertoires in COVID-19. TCRdb's copy holds only in-frame clones and misses some; the assay was immunoSEQ multiplex PCR. The repertoire holds some 300,000 clones, with more than 90% as singletons. The sequencing sample was made of PBMCs or T cells enriched from blood (not recorded which). Source of these receptors: a woman in her twenties or thirties who had been exposed to COVID-19.

The sample holds one count of this clone. At the DNA level, this CDR3 is encoded by other sequences in the same sample as well. The chain couples TRBV18 to TRBJ1-1, with D uncertain. The CDR3 loop spans 13 amino acids. Germline CDR1 and CDR2: KGHSH and LQKENI. V was pared by 2 bases and J by 4 bases, with 8 bases between. The CDR3 DNA sequence: TGTGCCAGCTCACCAAGTCGGGGCACTGAAGCTTTCTTT. It yields the protein CASSPSRGTEAFF.

J is TRBJ2-1 and V is TRBV5-1; weak D call: TRBD2 (5 bases). The CDR3 runs to 14 residues. Looked up from germline, CDR1 is SGHRS and CDR2 is YFSETQ. V lost 4 bases, J lost 0 bases, and 8 bases lay in between. The CDR3 sequence is CASSVAGSYNEQFF. For the CDR3, the DNA is TGCGCCAGCAGCGTGGCGGGCTCCTACAATGAGCAGTTCTTC.

DNA of the CDR3: TGTGCCAGAAGCTTCCAGGGACTAGCGGGGCCCAAGGGAGAGACCCAGTACTTC. Translation: CARSFQGLAGPKGETQYF. The V call is TRBV7-5, the J call TRBJ2-5; TRBD2, the table's D call, was not compared with the DNA. TRBV7-5 constitutes a pseudogene. CDR3 length: 18 amino acids.

Concerning this clone: The sample holds other DNA sequences that translate to the same CDR3. The V gene is TRBV7-2, the J gene TRBJ2-3; D remains unclear. The V and J ends lost 0 bases and 6 bases respectively, with 4 bases between them. This CDR3 comprises 12 residues. Germline CDR1 reads SGHTA; CDR2 reads FQGNSA. CDR3 residues: CASSLAADTQYF. CDR3 coding DNA: TGTGCCAGCAGCTTAGCAGCGGATACGCAGTATTTT.

The V call is TRBV9, the J call TRBJ2-7, with 7 bases matching TRBD2. Germline trimming cut 4 bases from V and 4 bases from J; bases unmatched to any gene: 11. This CDR3 comprises 15 residues. Germline V gene data show CDR1 as SGDLS and CDR2 as YYNGEE. The CDR3 coding sequence is TGTGCCAGCAGCCCCTCCTCCCGCGGGAGATACGAGCAGTACTTC. Translation: CASSPSSRGRYEQYF.

The chain couples TRBV5-1 to TRBJ1-1; D might be TRBD1 (5 bases). This CDR3 has 13 residues. Per germline, CDR1 SGHRS and CDR2 YFSETQ. Trimming took off 5 bases at V and 2 bases at J, with 10 bases between the two ends. The CDR3: CASRPQGNTEAFF. Here the CDR3 DNA reads TGCGCCAGCAGACCCCAGGGAAACACTGAAGCTTTCTTT.

The chain employs TRBV27 and TRBJ2-1, with D tentatively TRBD2 (7 bases). This CDR3 has 17 amino acids. V lost 3 bases and J lost 4, with 19 bases in between. Germline V lookup: CDR1 MNHEY, CDR2 SMNVEV (reference sequence). The DNA for the CDR3 is TGTGCCAGCAGTTTTCTAGGAACGGGGGGCTTATACAATGAGCAGTTCTTC. Its translation: CASSFLGTGGLYNEQFF.

The V call is TRBV19, the J call TRBJ1-5; 7 bases are a match to TRBD1. J gave up 7 bases and V 6 bases, and 9 bases lay outside the gene matches. The germline CDR1 and CDR2 sequences are LNHDA and SQIVND (reference sequence). This CDR3 is built from 14 residues. CDR3 region: CASRNTGAHQPQHF. CDR3 nucleotides: TGTGCCAGTAGGAACACAGGGGCTCACCAGCCCCAGCATTTT.

The V call is TRBV19, the J call TRBJ1-4; D is perhaps TRBD1 (5 bases). Trimming removed 6 bases from V and 6 bases from J, with 11 bases in between. Germline CDR1 reads LNHDA; CDR2 reads SQIVND (reference sequence). The CDR3 has 13 residues. Here the CDR3 DNA reads TGTGCCAGTAGAGAAGGGGCGGATGAAAAACTGTTTTTT. It yields the protein CASREGADEKLFF.

The chain couples TRBV6-1 to TRBJ2-7; 8 positions agree with TRBD1. The CDR3 totals 15 residues. The junction had 6 bases not matched to a gene; V was cut back by 3 bases and J by 2 bases. The germline V gene encodes CDR1 MNHNS and CDR2 SASEGT. For the CDR3, the DNA is TGTGCCAGCAGTGATATGGACAGGGTAACCTACGAGCAGTACTTC. Translating it yields CASSDMDRVTYEQYF.

The chain joins TRBV3-1 (or the pseudogene TRBV3-2) to TRBJ1-1, with D uncertain. This CDR3 region has 14 residues. Germline CDR1 and CDR2: LGHDT and YNNKEL (reference sequence). The germline V and J ends were trimmed by 2 bases and 0 bases, with 7 bases remaining between them. The CDR3 reads CASSQSHLNTEAFF. The CDR3 nucleotides are TGTGCCAGCAGCCAATCCCATCTGAACACTGAAGCTTTCTTT.

This chain connects TRBV6-5 to TRBJ2-2; 9 bases are a match to TRBD1. V gave up 7 bases and J gave up 5 bases; unmatched junction bases: 8. Germline V gene lookup returns CDR1 MNHEY and CDR2 SVGAGI. The CDR3 has 15 amino acids. The CDR3 bases are TGTGCCAGCAAAACTCAGACAGGGGGTACCGGGGAGCTGTTTTTT. Translated, it gives CASKTQTGGTGELFF.

Note on this clone: Other DNA sequences in the sample encode the same CDR3. The V call is TRBV7-2, the J call TRBJ1-2; 7 bases are a match to TRBD1. V lost 5 bases and J lost 4; bases outside the gene matches: 7. The CDR3 is 14 residues long. Germline loops: CDR1 SGHTA, CDR2 FQGNSA. The CDR3 protein is CASSPGTAFYGYTF. The DNA of the CDR3 is TGTGCCAGCAGCCCCGGGACAGCCTTCTATGGCTACACCTTC.

A few counts support this clone. The gene calls are TRBV9 and TRBJ1-3; TRBD1 aligns across 8 bases. With V trimmed by 4 bases and J by 3 bases, 6 bases remained unmatched. CDR3 length: 15 residues. CDR1 is SGDLS and CDR2 is YYNGEE in the germline V gene. CDR3 protein: CASSLTGGLGNTIYF. In DNA, the CDR3 is TGTGCCAGCAGCTTAACAGGGGGTCTTGGAAACACCATATATTTT.

The chain links TRBV29-1 to TRBJ2-7; no definite D call. Trimming took 5 bases from V and 2 from J, leaving 7 bases between them. Germline V gene lookup returns CDR1 SQVTM and CDR2 ANQGSEA. There are 11 residues in the CDR3. The CDR3, as DNA: TGCAGCGTTATGGCTCCCTACGAGCAGTACTTC. Translation gives CSVMAPYEQYF.

This CDR3 is CASSQGRNRGQGDTQYF. CDR3 sequence (DNA): TGTGCCAGCAGCCAGGGGAGAAACAGGGGCCAGGGGGATACGCAGTATTTT. The V and J genes are TRBV14 and TRBJ2-3; 7 nucleotides agree with TRBD1. This CDR3 is 17 amino acids long. Looked up from germline, CDR1 is SGHDN and CDR2 is FVKESK. The V gene end was trimmed by 3 bases and the J gene end by 6 bases; junction bases not matched to a gene: 15.

CDR3 nucleotides: TGTGCCATCAGTAGACAGTCAAGCAACCAAGAGACCCAGTACTTC. Translated, it gives CAISRQSSNQETQYF. The chain combines TRBV10-3 with TRBJ2-5, with D maybe TRBD1 (5 bases). This CDR3 region has 15 residues. The V end was cut by 5 bases, the J end by 0 bases, with 13 bases between. Germline V gives CDR1 ENHRY, CDR2 SYGVKD.

The CDR3 region is CASSQPTSGGTDTQYF. The CDR3 region has the DNA TGTGCCAGCAGCCAGCCTACTAGCGGGGGTACAGATACGCAGTATTTT. The gene calls are TRBV4-2 and TRBJ2-3, with 11 bases matching TRBD2. The ends lost 3 bases at V and 3 bases at J; junction bases unmatched: 5. This CDR3 is 16 amino acids long. The V gene's germline CDR1 is LGHNA and CDR2 YNFKEQ.